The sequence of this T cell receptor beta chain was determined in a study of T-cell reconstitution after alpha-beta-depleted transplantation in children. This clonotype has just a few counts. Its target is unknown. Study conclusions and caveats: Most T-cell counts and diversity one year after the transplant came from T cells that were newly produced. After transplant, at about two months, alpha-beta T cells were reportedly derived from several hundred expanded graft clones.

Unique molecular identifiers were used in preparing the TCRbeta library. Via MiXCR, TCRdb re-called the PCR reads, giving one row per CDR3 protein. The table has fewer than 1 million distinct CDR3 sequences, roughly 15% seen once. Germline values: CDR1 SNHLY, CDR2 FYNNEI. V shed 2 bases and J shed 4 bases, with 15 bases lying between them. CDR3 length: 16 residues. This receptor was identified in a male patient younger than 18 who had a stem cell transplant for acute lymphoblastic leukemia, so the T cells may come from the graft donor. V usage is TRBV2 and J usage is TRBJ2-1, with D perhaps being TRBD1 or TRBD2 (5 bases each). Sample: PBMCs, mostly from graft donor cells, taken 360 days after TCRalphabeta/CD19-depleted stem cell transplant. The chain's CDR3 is CASSETGQGPYNEQFF. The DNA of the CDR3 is TGTGCCAGCAGTGAAACGGGGCAGGGACCTTACAATGAGCAGTTCTTC.